The next 21 T cell receptor beta chains were all read from a single sample in a study of shared clonotypes between healthy human individuals. Here immunoSEQ multiplex PCR was the method, and the copy in TCRdb shows in-frame clones only, minus some. The sample includes roughly 2,000,000 clones, 90% to 95% of them seen just once. Naive-designated CD8 cells lacked CD45RO, were positively enriched for CCR7, and omitted terminally differentiated effector memory CD45RA+ cells. The sequenced sample was naive CD8+ T cells from PBMCs. The receptors were sampled from a man aged 18 to 35 in good health. Some clones in this sample may be carry-over from other donors' samples.

The V and J genes are TRBV9 and TRBJ2-2, with 10 bases identical to TRBD2. J gave up 3 bases and V 3 bases, and 5 bases lay outside the gene matches. The CDR3 length is 16 residues. Germline values: CDR1 SGDLS, CDR2 YYNGEE. CDR3 coding DNA: TGTGCCAGCAGCGCGGGACTAGCGTCTTACACCGGGGAGCTGTTTTTT. This sequence encodes CASSAGLASYTGELFF.

J is TRBJ2-7 and V is TRBV7-8; TRBD1 matches 7 bases. The CDR3 spans 14 residues. V shed 5 bases and J 6 bases; nucleotides not matched to a gene: 10. The germline gives CDR1 SGHVS, CDR2 FQNEAQ. CDR3 sequence (DNA): TGTGCCAGCAGCGAACCGACAGGGCTTGGCGAGCAGTACTTC. Translation gives CASSEPTGLGEQYF.

The genes are TRBV5-6 and TRBJ2-5; D not resolved. V lost 1 base, J lost 3 bases, and 7 bases lay in between. Germline V gives CDR1 SGHDT, CDR2 YYEEEE. The CDR3 runs 13 residues. CDR3 bases: TGTGCCAGCAGCTTGTGGGCGGAAGAGACCCAGTACTTC. Protein product: CASSLWAEETQYF. The full variable domain, in which reference TRBV5-6 and TRBJ2-5 provide the parts outside the CDR3, is DAGVTQSPTHLIKTRGQQVTLRCSPKSGHDTVSWYQQALGQGPQFIFQYYEEEERQRGNFPDRFSGHQFPNYSSELNVNALLLGDSALYLCASSLWAEETQYFGPGTRLLVL.

This clone was recorded only once. This rearrangement joins TRBV7-9 to TRBJ2-1; the D gene could be TRBD1 or TRBD2 (6 bases each). V was trimmed by 7 bases and J by 10 bases, leaving 20 bases between them. The CDR3 covers 14 residues. Germline V gene sequence: CDR1 SEHNR, CDR2 FQNEAQ (reference sequence). CDR3 amino acids: CASTPGALGGEQFF. CDR3 DNA sequence: TGTGCCAGCACCCCGGGCGCCCTGGGGGGCGAGCAGTTCTTC.

The chain is built from TRBV28 and TRBJ2-7; the D gene could be TRBD1 or TRBD2 (6 bases each). The CDR3 is made up of 18 amino acids. CDR1 MDHEN and CDR2 SYDVKM come from the germline V gene. V gave up 2 bases and J gave up 0 bases, with 20 bases separating them. The CDR3 DNA sequence: TGTGCCAGCAGTTTAGCCCTATCTGGGGGGCTCTTCTCCTACGAGCAGTACTTC. This codes for CASSLALSGGLFSYEQYF.

The rearrangement uses TRBV7-3 and TRBJ2-3; 11 nucleotides align to TRBD2. The germline gives CDR1 SGHTA, CDR2 FQGTGA. This CDR3 region has 17 residues. J gave up 4 bases and V 0 bases, and 6 bases lay outside the gene matches. CDR3 loop: CASSLTVAGGPADTQYF. The DNA of the CDR3 is TGTGCCAGCAGCTTAACAGTAGCGGGAGGGCCCGCAGATACGCAGTATTTT.

The table lists this clone with a count of one. The rearrangement joins TRBV9 to TRBJ2-1; a weak D match, TRBD2 (5 bases). Germline values: CDR1 SGDLS, CDR2 YYNGEE. CDR3 size: 15 residues. V dropped 0 bases and J dropped 7 bases, with 14 bases sitting between them. This chain's CDR3 is CASSVVAGPRNEQFF. As DNA, the CDR3 is TGTGCCAGCAGCGTAGTTGCGGGCCCCCGGAATGAGCAGTTCTTC.

This clone was recorded a few times. The same CDR3 arises from other DNA sequences in this sample as well. This CDR3 reads CSVVGGDTEAFF. CDR3 DNA sequence: TGCAGCGTTGTGGGCGGAGACACTGAAGCTTTCTTT. The gene calls are TRBV29-1 and TRBJ1-1, with D unresolved. The CDR3 is 12 amino acids. CDR1 and CDR2 (germline): SQVTM, ANQGSEA. Trimming removed 4 bases from V and 3 bases from J, with 9 bases in between.

The rearrangement joins TRBV19 to TRBJ1-3, with TRBD1 matching over 8 bases. In germline, CDR1 is LNHDA, CDR2 SQIVND (reference sequence). V gave up 8 bases and J gave up 4 bases; unmatched junction bases: 7. The length of the CDR3 is 14 residues. CDR3 sequence (DNA): TGTGCCAGTTCGACAGGGGACCCCGGAAACACCATATATTTT. It codes for CASSTGDPGNTIYF.

The chain uses TRBV19 and TRBJ2-7; either TRBD1 or TRBD2 may supply D (6 bases each). Per germline, CDR1 LNHDA and CDR2 SQIVND (reference sequence). The CDR3 contains 16 residues. Trimming left V 9 bases short and J 3 bases short, with 24 bases between. The DNA for the CDR3 is TGTGCCAGCGCCCCTCGGGGGCCCACTAGCCTCTACGAGCAGTACTTC. This codes for CASAPRGPTSLYEQYF.

V gene TRBV4-1 combines with J gene TRBJ1-1, with 7 bases matching TRBD1. CDR1 is MGHRA, CDR2 YSYEKL, per germline. This CDR3 region has 16 residues. The ends lost 3 bases at V and 5 bases at J; junction bases unmatched: 12. The CDR3 DNA follows: TGCGCCAGCAGCCACCACCCCCTAGACAGGGCGACTGAAGCTTTCTTT. As protein: CASSHHPLDRATEAFF.

The chain employs TRBV23-1 and TRBJ1-1, with TRBD1 as a possible D gene (5 bases). TRBV23-1 counts as an open reading frame of uncertain function. V shed 3 bases and J shed 4 bases, with 21 bases lying between them. The CDR3 has 17 residues. The chain's CDR3 is CASSHSLWGRGGTEAFF. CDR3 nucleotides: TGCGCCAGCAGTCATTCCCTTTGGGGCCGTGGGGGCACTGAAGCTTTCTTT.

This clone was counted a single time. J is TRBJ2-5 and V is TRBV5-4, with D possibly matching TRBD2 (6 bases). The germline V gene encodes CDR1 SGHNT and CDR2 YYREEE (reference sequence). V lost 8 bases to trimming and J lost 3 bases, with 26 bases between them. The CDR3 has 17 amino acids. CDR3 sequence reads: CASRDFADVTQKETQYF. DNA of the CDR3: TGTGCCAGTCGGGACTTCGCGGACGTTACTCAAAAAGAGACCCAGTACTTC.

This clone was observed a single time. This rearrangement joins TRBV5-1 to TRBJ2-3; D is ambiguous. Germline CDR1 reads SGHRS; CDR2 reads YFSETQ. This CDR3 spans 15 amino acids. The germline V and J ends were trimmed by 1 base and 2 bases, with 11 bases remaining between them. In DNA form, the CDR3 reads TGCGCCAGCAGCTTGACGCTTTGGACCACAGATACGCAGTATTTT. Protein: CASSLTLWTTDTQYF. The full variable domain, in which reference TRBV5-1 and TRBJ2-3 provide the parts outside the CDR3, is KAGVTQTPRYLIKTRGQQVTLSCSPISGHRSVSWYQQTPGQGLQFLFEYFSETQRNKGNFPGRFSGRQFSNSRSEMNVSTLELGDSALYLCASSLTLWTTDTQYFGPGTRLTVL.

V is TRBV6-1 and J is TRBJ2-7; no clear D. V lost 6 bases and J lost 0, with 6 bases in between. The CDR3 contains 12 residues. The germline V gene has CDR1 MNHNS and CDR2 SASEGT. CDR3 in amino acids: CASSGRSYEQYF. In DNA form, the CDR3 reads TGTGCCAGCAGCGGTCGCTCCTACGAGCAGTACTTC.

The chain has TRBV29-1 and TRBJ2-7; D might be TRBD2 (6 bases). V was clipped by 6 bases and J by 6 bases, with 12 bases between them. This CDR3 has 11 residues. Germline V CDR1 and CDR2: SQVTM, ANQGSEA. The CDR3: CSVDTGSEQYF. As DNA, the CDR3 is TGCAGCGTGGACACCGGGAGCGAGCAGTACTTC.

This clone appeared a single time. The chain combines TRBV28 with TRBJ2-5; maybe TRBD1 (5 bases). The DNA end lines up better with TRBJ2-7; the J call may be wrong. Germline V gives CDR1 MDHEN, CDR2 SYDVKM. The CDR3 has 15 residues. In nucleotides, the CDR3 is TGTGCCAGCAGTTACCCAAGAAGATCAGGGTACGAGCAGTACTTC. Protein sequence: CASSYPRRSGYEQYF.

This chain links TRBV14 with TRBJ1-2, with 11 bases identical to TRBD1. CDR3 length equals 14 residues. Germline CDR1 and CDR2: SGHDN and FVKESK. With V trimmed by 5 bases and J by 8 bases, 7 bases remained unmatched. CDR3 in amino acids: CASSLDRGRMGYTF. The CDR3 DNA sequence: TGTGCCAGCAGCTTGGACAGGGGGCGGATGGGCTACACCTTC.

The rearrangement uses TRBV4-1 and TRBJ2-2; tentative D call: TRBD2 (6 bases). The CDR3 spans 16 residues. The V end was cut by 1 base, the J end by 4 bases, with 13 bases between. Germline V gives CDR1 MGHRA, CDR2 YSYEKL. The CDR3 coding sequence is TGCGCCAGCAGCCAAGCCCCGGGACTTTTCACCGGGGAGCTGTTTTTT. This gives the protein CASSQAPGLFTGELFF.

This chain joins TRBV28 and TRBJ1-3; TRBD1 aligns across 8 bases. V trimming: 5 bases; J trimming: 3 bases; junction bases outside the gene matches: 21. The CDR3 runs to 20 residues. CDR1 is MDHEN and CDR2 is SYDVKM in the germline V gene. The CDR3 loop reads CASSPDLKTTGVNFGNTIYF. The CDR3 bases are TGTGCCAGCAGTCCGGACCTGAAAACGACAGGGGTAAATTTTGGAAACACCATATATTTT.

This chain connects TRBV4-2 to TRBJ1-3, with D hard to call. From germline, CDR1 is LGHNA and CDR2 YNFKEQ. The V and J ends lost 0 bases and 4 bases respectively, with 16 bases between them. The CDR3 contains 17 residues. CDR3 DNA sequence: TGTGCCAGCAGCCAAGATAGAGTGATGCACGTCGGAAACACCATATATTTT. Translating gives CASSQDRVMHVGNTIYF.